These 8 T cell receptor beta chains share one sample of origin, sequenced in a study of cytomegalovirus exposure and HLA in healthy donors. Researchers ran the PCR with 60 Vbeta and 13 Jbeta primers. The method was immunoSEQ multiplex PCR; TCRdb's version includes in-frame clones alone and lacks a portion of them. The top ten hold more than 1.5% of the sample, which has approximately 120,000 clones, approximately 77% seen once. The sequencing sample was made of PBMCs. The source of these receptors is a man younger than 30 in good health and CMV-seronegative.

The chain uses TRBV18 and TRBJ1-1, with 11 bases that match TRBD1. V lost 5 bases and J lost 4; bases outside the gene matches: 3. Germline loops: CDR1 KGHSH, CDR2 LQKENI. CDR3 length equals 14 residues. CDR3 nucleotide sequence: TGTGCCAGCTCAGGGACAGGGGGGCGCACTGAAGCTTTCTTT. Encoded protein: CASSGTGGRTEAFF.

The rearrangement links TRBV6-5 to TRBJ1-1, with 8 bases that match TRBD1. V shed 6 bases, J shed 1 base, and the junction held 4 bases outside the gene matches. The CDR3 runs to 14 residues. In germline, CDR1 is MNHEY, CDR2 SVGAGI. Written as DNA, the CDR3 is TGTGCCAGCAGAGGGACAGGTCCGAACACTGAAGCTTTCTTT. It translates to CASRGTGPNTEAFF.

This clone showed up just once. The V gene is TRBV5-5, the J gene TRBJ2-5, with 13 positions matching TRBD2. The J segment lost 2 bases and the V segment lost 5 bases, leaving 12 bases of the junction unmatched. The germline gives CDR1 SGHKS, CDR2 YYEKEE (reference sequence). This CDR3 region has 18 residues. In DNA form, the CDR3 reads TGTGCCAGCAGTAAGAGGACTAGCGGGGGATCCACGCAAGAGACCCAGTACTTC. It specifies CASSKRTSGGSTQETQYF.

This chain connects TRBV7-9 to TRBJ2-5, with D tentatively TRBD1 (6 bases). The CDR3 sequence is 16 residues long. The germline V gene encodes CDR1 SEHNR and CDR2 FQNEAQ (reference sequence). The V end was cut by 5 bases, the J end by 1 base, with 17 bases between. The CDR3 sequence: CASSPGTSAFQETQYF. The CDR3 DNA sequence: TGTGCCAGCAGCCCCGGGACATCGGCTTTCCAAGAGACCCAGTACTTC.

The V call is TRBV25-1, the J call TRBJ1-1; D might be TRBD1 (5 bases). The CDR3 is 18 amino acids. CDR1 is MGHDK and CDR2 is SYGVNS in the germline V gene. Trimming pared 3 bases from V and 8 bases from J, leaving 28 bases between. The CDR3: CASSDTADETSPQGEAFF. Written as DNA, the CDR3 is TGTGCCAGCAGTGATACCGCGGATGAAACCAGTCCCCAGGGAGAAGCTTTCTTT.

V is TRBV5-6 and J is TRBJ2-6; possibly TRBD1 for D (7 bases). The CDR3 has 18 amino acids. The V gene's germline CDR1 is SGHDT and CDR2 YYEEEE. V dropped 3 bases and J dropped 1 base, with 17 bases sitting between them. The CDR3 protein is CASSWFTGEVSGANVLTF. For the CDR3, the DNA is TGTGCCAGCAGCTGGTTTACAGGGGAGGTGTCTGGGGCCAACGTCCTGACTTTC.

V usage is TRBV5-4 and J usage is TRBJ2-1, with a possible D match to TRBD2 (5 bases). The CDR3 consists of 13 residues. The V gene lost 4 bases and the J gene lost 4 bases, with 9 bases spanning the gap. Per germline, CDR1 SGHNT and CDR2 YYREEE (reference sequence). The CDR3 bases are TGTGCCAGCAGCGTACTAGAGTACAATGAGCAGTTCTTC. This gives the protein CASSVLEYNEQFF.

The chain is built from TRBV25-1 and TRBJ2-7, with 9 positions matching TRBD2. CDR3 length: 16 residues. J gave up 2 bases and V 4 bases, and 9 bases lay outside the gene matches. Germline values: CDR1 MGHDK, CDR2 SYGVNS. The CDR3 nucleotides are TGTGCCAGCAGTGCTACTAGCGGGCCCTTCACCTACGAGCAGTACTTC. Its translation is CASSATSGPFTYEQYF.